A single sample is the source of the 22 T cell receptor beta chains below, sequenced in a study of T cells after yellow fever vaccination. TCRdb independently ran MiXCR on the 5' RACE reads; one entry per CDR3 protein. Of 300,000 or so distinct CDR3 sequences detected, approximately 8% appear once; the ten largest clones hold about 3.7%. Sequenced here: CD4+ T cells sorted from PBMCs, sampled 5 days after the yellow fever booster vaccination. The receptors were gathered from a man aged 18 to 35 who received the YFV17D yellow fever vaccine.

The gene calls are TRBV6-5 and TRBJ1-1; unclear D gene. The CDR3 contains 14 residues. V was shortened by 2 bases and J by 5 bases, with 12 bases between the two germline ends. Germline CDR1 and CDR2: MNHEY and SVGAGI. The chain's CDR3 is CASSYQSRQTEAFF. CDR3 coding DNA: TGTGCCAGCAGTTACCAATCACGGCAGACTGAAGCTTTCTTT.

The gene calls are TRBV7-2 and TRBJ1-4; 10 nucleotides align to TRBD1. Germline loops: CDR1 SGHTA, CDR2 FQGNSA. With 6 bases clipped from V and 8 bases from J, the junction kept 6 bases outside the gene matches. The CDR3 covers 14 residues. This CDR3 is CASSRQGAREKLFF. The DNA for the CDR3 is TGTGCCAGCAGTCGACAGGGGGCGAGGGAAAAACTGTTTTTT. The complete variable domain, with remaining parts taken from reference TRBV7-2 and TRBJ1-4, reads GAGVSQSPSNKVTEKGKDVELRCDPISGHTALYWYRQSLGQGLEFLIYFQGNSAPDKSGLPSDRFSAERTGGSVSTLTIQRTQQEDSAVYLCASSRQGAREKLFFGSGTQLSVL.

This clonotype was counted ten times or more. The genes are TRBV7-8 and TRBJ2-5, with D possibly being TRBD1 or TRBD2 (6 bases each). V was clipped by 1 base and J by 5 bases, with 11 bases between them. The germline V gene has CDR1 SGHVS and CDR2 FQNEAQ. This CDR3 has 14 amino acids. The CDR3: CASSLVPGAETQYF. In DNA form, the CDR3 reads TGTGCCAGCAGCTTAGTTCCGGGGGCGGAGACCCAGTACTTC. Combining the CDR3 with reference TRBV7-8 and TRBJ2-5 gives the whole variable domain GAGVSQSPRYKVAKRGQDVALRCDPISGHVSLFWYQQALGQGPEFLTYFQNEAQLDKSGLPSDRFFAERPEGSVSTLKIQRTQQEDSAVYLCASSLVPGAETQYFGPGTRLLVL.

Worth noting for this clonotype: Given a much more abundant clone one base away, this may be a read error. The J gene is TRBJ2-1, the V gene TRBV10-3; possibly TRBD2 for D (6 bases). Germline CDR1 ENHRY, CDR2 SYGVKD. This CDR3 has 13 amino acids. Trimming stripped 5 bases from V and 8 bases from J, with 13 bases between. Here the CDR3 reads CAISSGWRDEQFF. The CDR3 DNA sequence: TGTGCCATCAGTAGCGGGTGGCGGGATGAGCAGTTCTTC.

This clonotype was counted many times. For the CDR3, the DNA is TGTGCCAGCAGTTTTGTCAGGGTCGATCAGCCCCAGCATTTT. This gives the protein CASSFVRVDQPQHF. V gene TRBV12-3 or TRBV12-4 combines with J gene TRBJ1-5; a weak D match, TRBD1 (5 bases). There are 14 residues in the CDR3. V lost 3 bases and J 5 bases, leaving 11 bases between the germline ends.

This clonotype has only a few counts. The CDR3 DNA is TGTGCCAGCAGTGAGGTCACCGGCTATGGCTACACCTTC. Protein: CASSEVTGYGYTF. V gene TRBV6-4 combines with J gene TRBJ1-2; D not certain. Trimming took 3 bases from V and 4 from J, leaving 9 bases between them. The germline gives CDR1 MRHNA, CDR2 SNTAGT. This CDR3 has 13 amino acids.

The V and J genes are TRBV6-6 and TRBJ1-4; weak D call: TRBD1 (6 bases). The CDR3 runs to 14 residues. The V end lost 6 bases, the J end lost 7 bases, and 15 bases lay between the germline ends. From germline, CDR1 is MNHNY and CDR2 SVGAGI (reference sequence). This chain's CDR3 is CASSQPGGSEKLFF. In DNA, the CDR3 is TGTGCCAGCAGCCAACCCGGGGGCTCTGAAAAACTGTTTTTT.

This clonotype was recorded many times. This chain connects TRBV7-2 to TRBJ2-1; D gene uncertain. Per germline, CDR1 SGHTA and CDR2 FQGNSA. This CDR3 comprises 13 residues. Trimming pared 1 base from V and 10 bases from J, leaving 11 bases between. Written as DNA, the CDR3 is TGTGCCAGCAGCTTAGGGGTAGGCAGCGAGCAGTTCTTC. Translating it yields CASSLGVGSEQFF.

The CDR3 DNA reads as TGCGCCAGCAGCCTGGGGGTGGGGAACAATTCACCCCTCCACTTT. Translation gives CASSLGVGNNSPLHF. The chain is built from TRBV5-1 and TRBJ1-6; tentative D call: TRBD1 (5 bases). The length of the CDR3 is 15 residues. Germline CDR1 SGHRS, CDR2 YFSETQ. V dropped 4 bases and J dropped 7 bases, with 15 bases sitting between them.

This clonotype has just a few counts. The genes are TRBV24-1 and TRBJ2-5; TRBD2 is a possible D gene (6 bases). The CDR3 has 13 amino acids. The ends were cut back, 7 bases at V and 4 bases at J, with 12 bases in the middle. CDR1 is KGHDR and CDR2 is SFDVKD in the germline V gene. CDR3 coding DNA: TGTGCCACCAGGGACGGCGGGGCAGAGACCCAGTACTTC. Protein product: CATRDGGAETQYF.

The chain recombines TRBV28 with TRBJ1-1, with a possible D match to TRBD1 (5 bases). The CDR3 extends over 14 amino acids. Germline CDR1 is MDHEN and CDR2 is SYDVKM. V lost 4 bases, J lost 7 bases, and 16 bases lay in between. The CDR3 DNA reads TGTGCCAGCAGTTCGGGGCCGTCTGGTAGTGAAGCTTTCTTT. Amino acids: CASSSGPSGSEAFF.

This clonotype showed up just a few times. V gene TRBV12-3 or TRBV12-4 combines with J gene TRBJ1-4; TRBD1 might be the D (5 bases). The CDR3 covers 15 residues. The germline V and J ends were trimmed by 0 bases and 8 bases, with 13 bases remaining between them. CDR3 sequence reads: CASSLAKGRWEKLFF. CDR3 DNA: TGTGCCAGCAGTTTAGCCAAGGGGCGTTGGGAAAAACTGTTTTTT.

In this sample, this clonotype turned up a few times. The J gene is TRBJ2-3, the V gene TRBV5-4, with TRBD2 as a possible D gene (5 bases). Germline V gives CDR1 SGHNT, CDR2 YYREEE (reference sequence). The CDR3 length is 14 residues. Deletions cut 2 bases from V and 5 bases from J, with 12 bases between. The CDR3 loop is CASSLRTPGDTQYF. For the CDR3, the DNA is TGTGCCAGCAGCTTACGGACTCCCGGAGATACGCAGTATTTT. The full variable domain, in which reference TRBV5-4 and TRBJ2-3 provide the parts outside the CDR3, is ETGVTQSPTHLIKTRGQQVTLRCSSQSGHNTVSWYQQALGQGPQFIFQYYREEENGRGNFPPRFSGLQFPNYSSELNVNALELDDSALYLCASSLRTPGDTQYFGPGTRLTVL.

This clonotype was seen repeatedly, ten times or more. This chain links TRBV6-2 or TRBV6-3 with TRBJ1-6, with D hard to call. Germline CDR1 and CDR2: MNHEY and SVGEGT. The CDR3 covers 13 residues. The V and J ends lost 6 bases and 10 bases respectively, with 13 bases between them. Here the CDR3 reads CASRAPIQSPLHF. The CDR3 nucleotides are TGTGCCAGCAGGGCCCCGATCCAATCACCCCTCCACTTT.

This clonotype was counted ten times or more. The rearrangement links TRBV5-1 to TRBJ2-3; unclear D gene. V was shortened by 1 base and J by 4 bases, with 4 bases between the two germline ends. This CDR3 region has 12 residues. CDR1 is SGHRS, CDR2 YFSETQ, per germline. The CDR3 DNA sequence: TGCGCCAGCAGCTTGTGGTCAGATACGCAGTATTTT. This sequence encodes CASSLWSDTQYF. Using reference TRBV5-1 and TRBJ2-3 for the parts outside the CDR3, the full variable domain is KAGVTQTPRYLIKTRGQQVTLSCSPISGHRSVSWYQQTPGQGLQFLFEYFSETQRNKGNFPGRFSGRQFSNSRSEMNVSTLELGDSALYLCASSLWSDTQYFGPGTRLTVL.

The chain recombines TRBV12-3 or TRBV12-4 with TRBJ1-3; 10 nucleotides match TRBD1. J gave up 2 bases and V 6 bases, and 13 bases lay outside the gene matches. CDR3 length: 18 residues. In DNA, the CDR3 is TGTGCCAGCAGCCGGACAGGGGGGGACAGCCTCACTGGAAACACCATATATTTT. Its translation: CASSRTGGDSLTGNTIYF.

The chain recombines TRBV5-1 with TRBJ2-1; 11 bases are a match to TRBD1. The CDR3 is 15 residues long. Germline V gene sequence: CDR1 SGHRS, CDR2 YFSETQ. V shed 3 bases, J shed 8 bases, and the junction held 7 bases outside the gene matches. The DNA of the CDR3 is TGCGCCAGCAGCTCGACCGGGACAGGGGGGGATGAGCAGTTCTTC. It codes for CASSSTGTGGDEQFF. Using reference TRBV5-1 and TRBJ2-1 for the parts outside the CDR3, the full variable domain is KAGVTQTPRYLIKTRGQQVTLSCSPISGHRSVSWYQQTPGQGLQFLFEYFSETQRNKGNFPGRFSGRQFSNSRSEMNVSTLELGDSALYLCASSSTGTGGDEQFFGPGTRLTVL.

The chain employs TRBV20-1 and TRBJ1-2, with D tentatively TRBD1 (6 bases). This CDR3 has 12 amino acids. Germline CDR1 reads DFQATT; CDR2 reads SNEGSKA (reference sequence). The CDR3 region is CSWDIQSYGYTF. The CDR3 bases are TGCAGCTGGGACATCCAAAGCTATGGCTACACCTTC.

At least ten counts were recorded for this clonotype. The rearrangement links TRBV20-1 to TRBJ1-1; possibly TRBD1 for D (6 bases). Germline CDR1 and CDR2: DFQATT and SNEGSKA (reference sequence). With 8 bases removed from V and 7 bases from J, the gap between germline ends came to 23 bases. This CDR3 is 14 amino acids long. The CDR3 DNA sequence: TGCAGTCCAGACCGGGGGCGGGCCGCCAGTGAAGCTTTCTTT. Its translation is CSPDRGRAASEAFF.

The CDR3 protein is CASRFSGGASEETQYF. The CDR3 DNA reads as TGTGCCAGCAGATTTAGCGGGGGGGCCTCCGAGGAGACCCAGTACTTC. This chain links TRBV6-6 with TRBJ2-5; 11 bases are a match to TRBD2. The V and J ends lost 6 bases and 5 bases, in that order; junction bases with no gene match: 11. Germline CDR1 is MNHNY and CDR2 is SVGAGI (reference sequence). The CDR3 extends over 16 amino acids.

The chain is built from TRBV20-1 and TRBJ2-1; tentatively, D is TRBD2 (6 bases). Germline values: CDR1 DFQATT, CDR2 SNEGSKA (reference sequence). V was cut by 3 bases and J by 5 bases, with 14 bases left in between. This CDR3 is built from 14 residues. The CDR3 loop reads CSASEIGGNNEQFF. In nucleotides, the CDR3 is TGCAGTGCTAGCGAGATTGGGGGGAACAATGAGCAGTTCTTC.

This clonotype was counted once. An end of the junction does not agree with germline; a read error may underlie this. This chain connects TRBV7-3 to TRBJ2-7; D unresolved. The germline gives CDR1 SGHTA, CDR2 FQGTGA. This CDR3 is built from 13 residues. CDR3 bases: TGTGCCAGCAGCTTACTGGTTTCTCACGAGAAGTACTTC. Amino acid sequence: CASSLLVSHEKYF.